This is a list of T cell receptor beta chains from one sample in a study of blood T cell repertoires in COVID-19. Clones were read by immunoSEQ multiplex PCR, and TCRdb kept only the in-frame ones, dropping some. Among roughly 200,000 clones listed, approximately 85% were seen once. The material sequenced was peripheral blood. The source is a man in his sixties with acute or convalescent COVID-19. CDR3s include the opening cysteine and the closing phenylalanine or tryptophan. D genes are given only for firm matches. Clone size is shown for a subset of rows, as once, few, many or a class of expanded clone.

14,TRBJ1-4,TRBV5-4,-,TRBD1,CASSKQGAYEKLFF,TGTGCCAGCAGTAAACAGGGGGCGTATGAAAAACTGTTTTTT
14,TRBJ1-2,TRBV2,few,-,CASSERFSGYGYTF,TGTGCCAGCAGTGAGAGGTTTAGCGGCTATGGCTACACCTTC
17,TRBJ2-1,TRBV9,-,TRBD2,CASSVVGGGRYYNEQFF,TGTGCCAGCAGCGTAGTGGGCGGCGGGAGGTATTACAATGAGCAGTTCTTC
15,TRBJ2-7,TRBV5-4,-,TRBD2,CASSRGLAGSYEQYF,TGTGCCAGCAGCCGGGGACTAGCGGGCTCCTACGAGCAGTACTTC
14,TRBJ2-1,TRBV11-2,few,-,CASSSTGPYNEQFF,TGTGCCAGCAGCTCAACAGGCCCCTACAATGAGCAGTTCTTC
14,TRBJ2-1,TRBV30,-,-,CAWSIGQFNNEQFF,TGTGCCTGGAGTATAGGACAGTTTAACAATGAGCAGTTCTTC
19,TRBJ2-3,TRBV7-2,-,TRBD2,CASSSTVGTSGARTDTQYF,TGTGCCAGCAGCTCAACCGTAGGGACTAGCGGGGCCCGCACAGATACGCAGTATTTT
15,TRBJ2-5,TRBV7-9,-,-,CASSASTGSQETQYF,TGTGCCAGCAGCGCCTCAACAGGGTCCCAAGAGACCCAGTACTTC
13,TRBJ2-1,TRBV7-3,-,-,CASSLTTGVEQFF,TGTGCCAGCAGCTTAACTACGGGAGTTGAGCAGTTCTTC
16,TRBJ2-7,TRBV7-2,-,TRBD2,CASSLTSGRPTYEQYF,TGTGCCAGCAGCTTGACTAGCGGGAGGCCGACCTACGAGCAGTACTTC
15,TRBJ1-3,TRBV7-3,-,TRBD1,CASSLTGTVGNTIYF,TGTGCCAGCAGCCTTACCGGGACAGTTGGAAACACCATATATTTT
17,TRBJ2-6,TRBV28,-,-,CASSFPGHPAGANVLTF,TGTGCCAGCAGTTTCCCGGGACACCCTGCTGGGGCCAACGTCCTGACTTTC
14,TRBJ1-2,TRBV11-2,-,TRBD1,CASSLAGTGRGYTF,TGTGCCAGCAGCTTAGCGGGGACAGGGCGCGGCTACACCTTC
15,TRBJ2-7,TRBV28,-,TRBD1,CASSLTGGQGHEQYF,TGTGCCAGCAGTTTAACGGGGGGACAGGGGCACGAGCAGTACTTC
12,TRBJ2-1,TRBV3-1/TRBV3-2,-,-,CASSQDQQGQFF,TGTGCCAGCAGCCAAGATCAGCAGGGGCAGTTCTTC
16,TRBJ1-5,TRBV28,-,-,CASSLERVDPNQPQHF,TGTGCCAGCAGTTTGGAGAGGGTGGATCCCAATCAGCCCCAGCATTTT
13,TRBJ1-2,TRBV10-3,-,-,CAISAQTKEGYTF,TGTGCCATCAGTGCCCAAACTAAAGAAGGCTACACCTTC
18,TRBJ2-2,TRBV5-8,few,-,CASSVDRGGRANTGELFF,TGTGCCAGCAGCGTTGACAGAGGGGGTCGAGCGAACACCGGGGAGCTGTTTTTT
15,TRBJ2-1,TRBV29-1,-,TRBD2,CSVVVAGGPNNEQFF,TGCAGCGTTGTCGTGGCGGGAGGGCCGAACAATGAGCAGTTCTTC
16,TRBJ2-1,TRBV7-2,-,TRBD2,CASSVRLAGSGYEQFF,TGTGCCAGCAGTGTCAGACTAGCGGGATCTGGGTATGAGCAGTTCTTC
12,TRBJ2-5,TRBV7-9,-,-,CASSFSRETQYF,TGTGCCAGCAGCTTTAGTCGGGAGACCCAGTACTTC
15,TRBJ2-3,TRBV7-2,-,-,CASTQDGQPTDTQYF,TGTGCCAGCACCCAGGACGGACAGCCCACAGATACGCAGTATTTT
14,TRBJ1-3,TRBV6-6,-,-,CASSSQGSGNTIYF,TGTGCCAGCAGTTCACAGGGCTCTGGAAACACCATATATTTT
14,TRBJ1-2,TRBV6-5,few,TRBD1,CASTPDRGIQGYTF,TGTGCCAGCACCCCGGACAGGGGGATTCAAGGCTACACCTTC
13,TRBJ2-7,TRBV7-2,-,TRBD2,CASRTSGSYEQYF,TGTGCCAGCAGGACTAGCGGGAGTTACGAGCAGTACTTC
15,TRBJ2-6,TRBV27,-,-,CASSLRLSGANVLTF,TGTGCCAGCAGTCTCAGGCTCTCTGGGGCCAACGTCCTGACTTTC
12,TRBJ1-2,TRBV2,-,-,CASSESNYGYTF,TGTGCCAGCAGTGAGAGCAACTATGGCTACACCTTC
16,TRBJ2-4,TRBV2,-,TRBD2,CASSVDRGGSGNIQYF,TGTGCCAGCAGTGTGGATCGGGGGGGCTCGGGAAACATTCAGTACTTC
17,TRBJ2-7,TRBV19,-,TRBD1,CASSPGQGGGMFYEQYF,TGTGCCAGTAGCCCGGGACAGGGGGGGGGAATGTTCTACGAGCAGTACTTC